This TCR beta chain was documented in a study of shared clonotypes between healthy human individuals. Terminally differentiated effector memory CD45RA+ cells were left out of the naive CD8 fraction, which was CD45RO-negative and positively selected for CCR7. With regard to this clone: Antigen unknown.

Findings of the study overall: It was observed that roughly 5.5% of naive CD4 clonotypes were shared across several donors.

TCRdb's table, derived via immunoSEQ multiplex PCR, lists solely in-frame clones and lacks some. The table includes 600,000 or so clones, 98% detected once. V was pared by 0 bases and J by 6 bases, with 13 bases between. Germline CDR1 is SGHRS and CDR2 is YFSETQ. This CDR3 is built from 15 residues. Source material: naive CD8+ T cells sorted from blood. This clonotype originated in a man aged 25 to 40 in good health. This rearrangement joins TRBV5-1 to TRBJ2-1, with D possibly being TRBD2 (5 bases). This CDR3 reads CASSLVWERGNEQFF. In nucleotides, the CDR3 is TGCGCCAGCAGCTTGGTGTGGGAGCGCGGCAATGAGCAGTTCTTC.